The sequence of this T cell receptor beta chain was determined in a study of identical twins. General study results and limits: Where beta out-of-frame sequences were concerned, excess twin sharing was weaker.

The V end was cut by 5 bases, the J end by 4 bases, with 18 bases between. The CDR3 has 16 residues. TCRdb reanalysed the 5' RACE reads using MiXCR and keeps one entry per CDR3 protein. The data contain under 300,000 distinct CDR3 sequences, around 15% of them seen just once; the ten biggest clones take up under 9.5%. To note about this clonotype: Antigen unknown.

The sample comprised memory (CD45RO+) T cells sorted from blood. The clonotype comes from a woman aged 18-29 years in good health. This chain uses TRBV12-3 or TRBV12-4 with TRBJ2-1; D not resolved. The CDR3 loop reads CASSGLPPPPYNEQFF. CDR3 nucleotide sequence: TGTGCCAGCAGTGGCCTCCCGCCCCCCCCTTACAATGAGCAGTTCTTC.